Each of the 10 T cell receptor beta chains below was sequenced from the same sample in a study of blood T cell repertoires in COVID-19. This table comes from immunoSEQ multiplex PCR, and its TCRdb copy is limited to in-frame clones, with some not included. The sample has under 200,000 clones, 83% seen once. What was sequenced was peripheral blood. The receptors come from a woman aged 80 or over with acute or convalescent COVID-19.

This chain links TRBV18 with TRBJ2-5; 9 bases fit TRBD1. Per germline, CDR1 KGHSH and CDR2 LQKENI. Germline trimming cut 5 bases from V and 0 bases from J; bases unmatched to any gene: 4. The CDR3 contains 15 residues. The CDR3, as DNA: TGTGCCAGCTCAAGGGACAGGGCTAACCAAGAGACCCAGTACTTC. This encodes CASSRDRANQETQYF.

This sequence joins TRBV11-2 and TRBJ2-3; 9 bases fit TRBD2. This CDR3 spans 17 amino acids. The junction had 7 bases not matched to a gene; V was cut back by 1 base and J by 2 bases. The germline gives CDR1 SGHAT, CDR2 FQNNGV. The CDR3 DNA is TGTGCCAGCAGCTTAGGGCTAGCGGGATCCTACACAGATACGCAGTATTTT. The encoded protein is CASSLGLAGSYTDTQYF.

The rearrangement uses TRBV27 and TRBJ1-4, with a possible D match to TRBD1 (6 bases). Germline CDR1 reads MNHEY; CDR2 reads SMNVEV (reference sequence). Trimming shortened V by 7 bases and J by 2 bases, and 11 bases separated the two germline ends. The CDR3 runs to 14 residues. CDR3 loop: CASKPGATNEKLFF. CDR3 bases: TGTGCCAGCAAACCAGGGGCCACTAATGAAAAACTGTTTTTT.

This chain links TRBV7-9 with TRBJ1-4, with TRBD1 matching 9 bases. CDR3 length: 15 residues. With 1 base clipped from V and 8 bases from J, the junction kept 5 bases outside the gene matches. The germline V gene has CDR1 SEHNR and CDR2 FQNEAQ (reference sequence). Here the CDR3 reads CASSLEGTGREKLFF. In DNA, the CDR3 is TGTGCCAGCAGCTTAGAAGGGACAGGGCGGGAAAAACTGTTTTTT.

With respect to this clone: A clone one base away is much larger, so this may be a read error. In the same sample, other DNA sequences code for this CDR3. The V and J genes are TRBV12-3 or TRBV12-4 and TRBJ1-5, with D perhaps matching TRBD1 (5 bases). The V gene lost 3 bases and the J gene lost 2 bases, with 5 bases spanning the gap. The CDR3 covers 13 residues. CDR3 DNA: TGTGCCAGCAGTTTGACAGGCAATCAGCCCCAGCATTTT. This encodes CASSLTGNQPQHF.

CDR3 region: CASSPGLDVTDTQYF. In nucleotides, the CDR3 is TGTGCCAGCAGCCCCGGACTAGATGTCACAGATACGCAGTATTTT. The V call is TRBV9, the J call TRBJ2-3, with 7 bases that match TRBD2. The ends lost 4 bases at V and 2 bases at J; junction bases unmatched: 7. The CDR3 has 15 amino acids. The V gene's germline CDR1 is SGDLS and CDR2 YYNGEE.

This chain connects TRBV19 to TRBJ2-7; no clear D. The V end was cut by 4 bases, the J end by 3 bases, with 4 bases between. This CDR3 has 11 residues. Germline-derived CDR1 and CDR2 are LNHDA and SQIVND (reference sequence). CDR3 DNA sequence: TGTGCCAGTAGTAATTACTACGAGCAGTACTTC. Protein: CASSNYYEQYF.

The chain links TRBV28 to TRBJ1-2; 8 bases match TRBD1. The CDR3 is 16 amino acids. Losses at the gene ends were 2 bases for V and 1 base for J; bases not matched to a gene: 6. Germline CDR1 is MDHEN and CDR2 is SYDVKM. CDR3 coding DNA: TGTGCCAGCAGTTTAGGGGGGACAGGCGATAACTATGGCTACACCTTC. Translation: CASSLGGTGDNYGYTF.

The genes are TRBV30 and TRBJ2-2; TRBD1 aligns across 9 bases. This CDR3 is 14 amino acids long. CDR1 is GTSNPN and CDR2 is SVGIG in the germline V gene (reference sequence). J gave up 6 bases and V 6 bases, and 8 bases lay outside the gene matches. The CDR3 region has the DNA TGTGCCTGCTCGGGGACAGGGATGGCCGGGGAGCTGTTTTTT. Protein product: CACSGTGMAGELFF.

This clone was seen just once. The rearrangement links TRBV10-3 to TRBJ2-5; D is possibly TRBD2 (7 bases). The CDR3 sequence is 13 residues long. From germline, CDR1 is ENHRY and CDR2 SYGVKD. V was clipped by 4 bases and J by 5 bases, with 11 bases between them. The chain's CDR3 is CAISVGGEETQYF. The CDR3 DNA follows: TGTGCCATCAGTGTAGGGGGGGAGGAGACCCAGTACTTC.